This TCR beta chain was identified during a study of response to subunit inactivated influenza vaccine. A single record per CDR3 protein comes from TCRdb applying MiXCR to the RT-PCR reads. The repertoire holds a few hundred thousand distinct CDR3 sequences, around a fifth seen once, with approximately 10% in the top ten. Findings and limits, study-wide: That few new T cells are recruited by each seasonal influenza vaccination was the authors' suggestion.

This clonotype was counted a single time. Its cognate antigen is unknown. Germline CDR1 MNHEY, CDR2 SMNVEV (reference sequence). The CDR3 extends over 15 amino acids. V lost 7 bases to trimming and J lost 2 bases, with 14 bases between them. Sequencing used PBMCs from blood, obtained 21 months after vaccination. This sequence was found in a man between 50 and 75 years old who received an inactivated influenza vaccine. The chain recombines TRBV27 with TRBJ2-2, with D possibly TRBD1 on 5 matching bases. The chain's CDR3 is CASTPLDRNTGELFF. DNA for the CDR3: TGTGCCAGCACCCCTCTCGACAGAAACACCGGGGAGCTGTTTTTT.